This is a list of T cell receptor beta chains from one sample in a study of CD8 T cells in Susac syndrome. TCRdb ran MiXCR on the immunoSEQ multiplex PCR reads and lists one entry per CDR3 protein. The sample lists about 130,000 distinct CDR3 sequences, 95% occurring once. Sequenced input: CD8+ T cells from PBMCs. The source of these receptors is a human donor with Susac syndrome. Both conserved end residues are part of each CDR3. A D gene is named only where the DNA matches it firmly. A row's size may be missing; if present it is once, few, many or a size class.

>-|TRBV20-1|-|TRBJ1-5
TGCAGTGCTAGAGATGAGGGGCAGCATAGCTATAGCAATCAGCCCCAGCATTTT
CSARDEGQHSYSNQPQHF
>once|TRBV15|-|TRBJ2-7
TGTGCCACCAGCAGAGAGGAGACTGGCGACGAGCAGTACTTC
CATSREETGDEQYF
>-|TRBV27|-|TRBJ1-5
TGTGCCAGCAGTATCATTAGCAATCAGCCCCAGCATTTT
CASSIISNQPQHF
>-|TRBV6-5|TRBD2|TRBJ2-2
TGTGCCAGCAGTTGGAGACCGGGACTAGCTTTGGTCGACACCGGGGAGCTGTTTTTT
CASSWRPGLALVDTGELFF
>-|TRBV4-1|-|TRBJ2-7
TGCGCCAGCAGCCAGCCTGTAGCTTCGACCTACGAGCAGTACTTC
CASSQPVASTYEQYF
>-|TRBV9|-|TRBJ1-1
TGTGCCAGCAGCGTAGTTGGGACGGCGGACACTGAAGCTTTCTTT
CASSVVGTADTEAFF
>-|TRBV29-1|-|TRBJ2-7
TGCAGCGCCCAGGTGGGCTACGAGCAGTACTTC
CSAQVGYEQYF
>-|TRBV12-3/TRBV12-4|TRBD1|TRBJ1-2
TGTGCCAGCAGTTGGAATCAGGGGGGCTATGGCTACACCTTC
CASSWNQGGYGYTF
>-|TRBV27|-|TRBJ1-2
TGTGCCAGCAGTTTATCAGTGGCAGGGGTATCCTATGGCTACACCTTC
CASSLSVAGVSYGYTF
>once|TRBV11-2|-|TRBJ2-7
TGTGCCAGCAGCTCAGGCGAATACGGGCAGTACTTC
CASSSGEYGQYF
>-|TRBV12-3/TRBV12-4|-|TRBJ2-6
TGTGCCAGCGCTTATGGGGCCAACGTCCTGACTTTC
CASAYGANVLTF
>-|TRBV15|-|TRBJ2-2
TGTGCCACCAGCAGAGATAGGGCTAACACCGGGGAGCTGTTTTTT
CATSRDRANTGELFF
>-|TRBV11-2|TRBD1|TRBJ2-7
TGTGCCAGCAGCCGCGGGACAGGGCCCTCCGAGGAGCAGTACTTC
CASSRGTGPSEEQYF
>once|TRBV3-1|-|TRBJ2-2
TGTGCCCCAAAGAAGTGGGAGGACGACCTCCCCGGGGAGCTGTTTTTT
CAPKKWEDDLPGELFF
>-|TRBV24-1|-|TRBJ2-7
TGTGCCACCAGTGATATTGGGGGAAGCTACGAGCAGTACTTC
CATSDIGGSYEQYF
>-|TRBV29-1|-|TRBJ2-7
TGCAGCGTTGAAGGGGACGGAAACTACGAGCAGTACTTC
CSVEGDGNYEQYF
>-|TRBV12-5|-|TRBJ2-7
TGTGCTAGTGGGCTCGGAGGACATTACGAGCAGTACTTC
CASGLGGHYEQYF
>once|TRBV5-1|TRBD1|TRBJ1-2
TGCGCCAGCAGCACCTCAGGGGGCGCAGGGTATGGCTACACCTTC
CASSTSGGAGYGYTF
>-|TRBV20-1|TRBD1|TRBJ2-7
TGCAGTGCTAACTCTCCGGGACAGGGGTTCGACGAGCAGTACTTC
CSANSPGQGFDEQYF
>-|TRBV15|TRBD2|TRBJ2-2
TGTGCCACCAGCACACCAGGGCGTCTAGCGGGAAGCGGGGAGCTGTTTTTT
CATSTPGRLAGSGELFF
>once|TRBV5-6|-|TRBJ2-2
TGTGCCAGCAGTACCGGACTCAACACCGGGGAGCTGTTTTTT
CASSTGLNTGELFF
>-|TRBV7-6|TRBD1|TRBJ2-2
TGTGCCAGCAGCTTGAGCCGGGACAGGGGAAACACCGGGGAGCTGTTTTTT
CASSLSRDRGNTGELFF
>-|TRBV29-1|TRBD1|TRBJ1-1
TGCAGCGTGGACAGGGGGCTGAACACTGAAGCTTTCTTT
CSVDRGLNTEAFF
>-|TRBV2|-|TRBJ2-1
TGTGCCAGCAGTGGGGGGCTTTCAGGGGATTACTCCTACAATGAGCAGTTCTTC
CASSGGLSGDYSYNEQFF
>once|TRBV11-2|TRBD2|TRBJ2-7
TGTGCCAGCAGCTCTAGCGCGACTAGCGGGAGCCAAGAGCAGTACTTC
CASSSSATSGSQEQYF
>-|TRBV20-1|TRBD2|TRBJ2-7
TGCAGTGCCACCGGGACTAGCTCCTACGAGCAGTACTTC
CSATGTSSYEQYF